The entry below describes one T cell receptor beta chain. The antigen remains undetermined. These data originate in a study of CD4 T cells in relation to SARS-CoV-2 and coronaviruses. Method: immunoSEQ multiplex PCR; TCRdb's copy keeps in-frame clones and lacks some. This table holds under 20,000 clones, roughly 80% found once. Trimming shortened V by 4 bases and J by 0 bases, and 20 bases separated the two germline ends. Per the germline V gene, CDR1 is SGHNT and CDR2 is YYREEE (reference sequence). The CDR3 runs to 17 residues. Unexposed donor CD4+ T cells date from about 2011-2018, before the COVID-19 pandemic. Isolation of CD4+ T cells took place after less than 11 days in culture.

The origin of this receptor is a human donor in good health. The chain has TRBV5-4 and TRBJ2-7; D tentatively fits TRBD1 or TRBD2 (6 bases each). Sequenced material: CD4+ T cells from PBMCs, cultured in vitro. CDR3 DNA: TGTGCCAGCAGCCCTAAGGGGGGTACCCAAAGCTCCTACGAGCAGTACTTC. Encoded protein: CASSPKGGTQSSYEQYF.